Listed below are T cell receptor beta chains from one sample, sequenced in a study of regulatory T cells in long-lasting Graves disease. TCRdb re-analysed the multiplex PCR reads in MiXCR, keeping a single row per CDR3 protein. This sample yields 310,000 or so distinct CDR3 sequences, of which around 20% are seen a single time; roughly 27% belongs to the top ten. The sequencing used peripheral blood mononuclear cells (PBMCs), collected when the disease was refractory, from a patient treated with antithyroid drugs. These receptors originate from a female donor with Graves disease. CDR3s include the opening cysteine and the closing phenylalanine or tryptophan. A D gene is named only where the DNA matches it firmly. Where a row states a size, it is once, few, many or the class of an expanded clone; other rows omit it.

d_call j_call clone_size v_call cdr3_nt cdr3_aa
. TRBJ2-7 once TRBV6-5 TGTGCCAGCAGTTCGAAATACGAGCAGTACTTC CASSSKYEQYF
. TRBJ2-7 many TRBV20-1 TGCAGTGCTAGAGATCAGAGGGGGTACGAGCAGTACTTC CSARDQRGYEQYF
TRBD1 TRBJ2-7 few TRBV10-3 TGTGCCATCAGTCCACAGGGGGACGAGCAGTACTTC CAISPQGDEQYF
. TRBJ2-5 many TRBV6-5 TGTGCCAGCAGTTACCCCCGGGAGACCCAGTACTTC CASSYPRETQYF
. TRBJ2-3 . TRBV12-3/TRBV12-4 TGTGCCAGCAGTTTGGAGGGGGGGAGGGACACAGATACGCAGTATTTT CASSLEGGRDTDTQYF
. TRBJ1-2 . TRBV7-9 TGTGCCAGCAGCCCCCCTTATCCTGGTGGCTACACCTTC CASSPPYPGGYTF
. TRBJ2-5 many TRBV7-9 TGTGCCAGCAGCAGATTCTCGTCCGGGGTCGGCGAGACCCAGTACTTC CASSRFSSGVGETQYF
. TRBJ2-7 many TRBV2 TGTGCCAGCAGCCCTCCTAGAGGGGGAGATCACGAGCAGTACTTC CASSPPRGGDHEQYF
. TRBJ1-4 few TRBV7-9 TGTGCCAGCAGCTTAGCCTTATACGGCGAAAAACTGTTTTTT CASSLALYGEKLFF
. TRBJ1-2 many TRBV20-1 TGCAGTGCTAGAGCTGTCAGCGTGGACTATGGCTACACCTTC CSARAVSVDYGYTF
TRBD1 TRBJ1-1 . TRBV7-9 TGTGCCAGCAGTCTAGAACAGGGGGACGCTTTCTTT CASSLEQGDAFF
. TRBJ1-2 many TRBV6-2/TRBV6-3 TGTGCCAGCAGTCCCGGACAGCTGCTGGTGGACTATGGCTACACCTTC CASSPGQLLVDYGYTF
. TRBJ2-2 . TRBV20-1 TGCAGTGCTAGAGATGGTCGGGGAATAACCGGGGAGCTGTTTTTT CSARDGRGITGELFF
. TRBJ2-5 . TRBV7-9 TGTGCCAGCAGCTTTCCGGTGGCCGAGGCCCAGTACTTC CASSFPVAEAQYF
TRBD1 TRBJ2-7 many TRBV7-2 TGTGCCAGCAGCGTGGACAGGGGGTACGAGCAGTACTTC CASSVDRGYEQYF
TRBD1 TRBJ2-7 many TRBV7-2 TGTGCCAGCAGCCAGGATACAGGGGACACCTACGAGCAGTACTTC CASSQDTGDTYEQYF
. TRBJ2-7 . TRBV6-2/TRBV6-3 TGTGCCAGCAGTTACTCGGTTACGAGGGAGCTGTACGAGCAGTACTTC CASSYSVTRELYEQYF
. TRBJ2-7 many TRBV2 TGTGCCAGCAGTTTCCTCGAGCTCAGGTCCGGGGCCTCCGAGCAGTACTTC CASSFLELRSGASEQYF
. TRBJ2-7 many TRBV30 TGTGCCTGGAGTGGACTTTCCGCCTACGAGCAGTACTTC CAWSGLSAYEQYF
. TRBJ2-5 . TRBV5-1 TGCGCCAGCAGCTTGAGGGGGAAGACCCAGTACTTC CASSLRGKTQYF
TRBD1 TRBJ1-1 . TRBV20-1 TGCAGTGCTAGAATGGACAGGGTGAACACTGAAGCTTTCTTT CSARMDRVNTEAFF
. TRBJ1-1 . TRBV6-2/TRBV6-3 TGTGCCAGCAACGGGATCTCCCTTTCTGAAGCTTTCTTT CASNGISLSEAFF
TRBD1 TRBJ2-7 few TRBV7-8 TGTGCCAGCAGCGCAGACAGGGGATCCTACGAGCAGTACTTC CASSADRGSYEQYF
TRBD2 TRBJ2-5 few TRBV5-1 TGCGCCAGCAGCTTGGATAACGCGGGAGGGCCGGGAGGGACCCAGTACTTC CASSLDNAGGPGGTQYF
. TRBJ1-5 . TRBV2 TGTGCCAGCAGTCCAGAAGATCATCCGCCCCAGCATTTT CASSPEDHPPQHF
. TRBJ2-7 many TRBV20-1 TGCAGTGCTAGAGCGGTTGGGCAGTTCTCCTACGAGCAGTACTTC CSARAVGQFSYEQYF
. TRBJ2-1 few TRBV11-2 TGTGCCAGCAGCTTAGACAACCACAATGAGCAGTTCTTC CASSLDNHNEQFF
. TRBJ2-1 few TRBV29-1 TGCAGCGTTGGGAGAGGACATGAGCAGTTCTTC CSVGRGHEQFF
TRBD1 TRBJ1-5 . TRBV27 TGTGCCAGCAGACGTGGACAGGGGCACAATCAGCCCCAGCATTTT CASRRGQGHNQPQHF
. TRBJ1-2 many TRBV28 TGTGCCAGCAGTTTACCCCCTCCTTATGGCTACACCTTC CASSLPPPYGYTF
TRBD2 TRBJ2-5 . TRBV5-1 TGCGCCAGCAGCCCGCCGACTAGCGGGGAAGAGACCCAGTACTTC CASSPPTSGEETQYF
TRBD1 TRBJ2-7 many TRBV7-9 TGTGCCAGCAGCTCGACAGGGGGCGGACCGGGGGAGCAGTACTTC CASSSTGGGPGEQYF
TRBD1 TRBJ1-1 . TRBV5-4 TGTGCCAGCACCCCGGGAGCCTACCGGGACAGAGCCACTGAAGCTTTCTTT CASTPGAYRDRATEAFF
. TRBJ1-1 . TRBV20-1 TGCAGTGCTAGCTCCTCCCGTGGTCGGATGAACACTGAAGCTTTCTTT CSASSSRGRMNTEAFF
TRBD2 TRBJ2-5 many TRBV7-2 TGTGCCAGCAGCCCCAGCCAGGGACTAGCGTGGGAGACCCAGTACTTC CASSPSQGLAWETQYF
TRBD1 TRBJ1-5 . TRBV19 TGTGCCAGTAGTAGACGGACAGGGCCTATGCGCAATCAGCCCCAGCATTTT CASSRRTGPMRNQPQHF